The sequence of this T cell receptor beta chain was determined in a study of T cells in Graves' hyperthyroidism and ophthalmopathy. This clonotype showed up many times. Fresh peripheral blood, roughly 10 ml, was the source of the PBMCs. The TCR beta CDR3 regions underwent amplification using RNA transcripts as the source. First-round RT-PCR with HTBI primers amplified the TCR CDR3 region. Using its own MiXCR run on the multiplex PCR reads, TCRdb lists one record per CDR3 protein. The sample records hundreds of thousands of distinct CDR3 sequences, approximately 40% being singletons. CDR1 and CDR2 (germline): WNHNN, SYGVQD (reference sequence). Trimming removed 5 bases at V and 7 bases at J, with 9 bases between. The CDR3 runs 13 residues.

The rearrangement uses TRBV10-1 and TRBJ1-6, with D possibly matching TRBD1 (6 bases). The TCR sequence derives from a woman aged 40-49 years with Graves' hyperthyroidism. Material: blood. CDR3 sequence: CASSSGVNSPLHF. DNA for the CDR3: TGCGCCAGCAGTTCAGGGGTAAATTCACCCCTCCACTTT.